The next 13 T cell receptor beta chains were all read from a single sample in a study of CD8+CD57+ T cells in acquired aplastic anemia. Template material for TCR beta VDJ and CDR3 profiling consisted of genomic DNA. TCRdb recomputed calls from the reads with MiXCR, one row per CDR3 protein. The sample holds some 190,000 distinct CDR3 sequences, 40% to 50% seen once. Material: sorted CD4+, CD8+, or CD8+CD57+ T cells (not recorded which) from PBMCs. These receptor sequences come from a human donor in good health.

This clonotype was counted once. The J gene is TRBJ2-1, the V gene TRBV19; 12 bases are shared with TRBD2. Trimming cost V 5 bases and J 7 bases; bases outside gene matches: 6. The CDR3 is made up of 15 amino acids. The germline V gene encodes CDR1 LNHDA and CDR2 SQIVND (reference sequence). The CDR3 loop is CASSETSGRVNEQFF. CDR3 DNA: TGTGCCAGTAGTGAGACTAGCGGGAGAGTTAATGAGCAGTTCTTC.

This clonotype was seen once. The chain uses TRBV4-3 and TRBJ2-7, with 8 nucleotides matching TRBD2. V was pared by 1 base and J by 4 bases, with 9 bases of the junction left unmatched. The CDR3 is 16 amino acids. Germline assignment: CDR1 LGHNA and CDR2 YSLEER. CDR3 nucleotide sequence: TGCGCCAGCAGCCAAGCCCCCGGGACTAGAGAGTACGAGCAGTACTTC. This encodes CASSQAPGTREYEQYF.

This sequence joins TRBV10-3 and TRBJ1-1, with 10 bases aligning to TRBD1. The CDR3 is made up of 14 amino acids. V shed 6 bases and J 5 bases; nucleotides not matched to a gene: 6. Germline V gene lookup returns CDR1 ENHRY and CDR2 SYGVKD. The CDR3 DNA reads TGTGCCATCAGGCCGGGACAGGGGACAACTGAAGCTTTCTTT. This gives the protein CAIRPGQGTTEAFF.

The rearrangement joins TRBV24-1 to TRBJ2-3; TRBD1 matches 8 bases. The V gene's germline CDR1 is KGHDR and CDR2 SFDVKD. Trimming took 12 bases from V and 6 from J; bases not matched to a gene: 7. CDR3 length: 12 residues. The CDR3 DNA is TGTGCCTCAGGACAGGGATACGATACGCAGTATTTT. It specifies CASGQGYDTQYF.

The chain is built from TRBV7-2 and TRBJ2-3; D perhaps matches TRBD1 (6 bases). CDR3 length: 15 residues. The germline V and J ends were trimmed by 1 base and 11 bases, with 19 bases remaining between them. Germline V gene lookup returns CDR1 SGHTA and CDR2 FQGNSA. Here the CDR3 reads CASSLVPGQTNEQYF. Written as DNA, the CDR3 is TGTGCCAGCAGCTTAGTTCCGGGACAAACAAATGAGCAGTATTTT.

In nucleotides, the CDR3 is TGTGCCAGCAGTTTTCCTAATTCACCCCTCCACTTT. It encodes CASSFPNSPLHF. The chain employs TRBV2 and TRBJ1-6; no clear D gene. Trimming cost V 5 bases and J 6 bases, with 5 bases left between them. This CDR3 comprises 12 residues. Germline V lookup: CDR1 SNHLY, CDR2 FYNNEI.

Concerning this clonotype: This may be a read error, as it is one base from a much larger clone. The chain employs TRBV6-1 and TRBJ1-1; D remains ambiguous. V was pared by 5 bases and J by 5 bases, with 9 bases between. The CDR3 runs 12 residues. Germline-derived CDR1 and CDR2 are MNHNS and SASEGT. The CDR3 loop is CASSRYKTEAFF. In DNA form, the CDR3 reads TGTGCCAGCAGTCGCTACAAAACTGAAGCTTTCTTT.

The chain combines TRBV28 with TRBJ2-5, with TRBD1 matching 9 bases. CDR3 length: 16 residues. From germline, CDR1 is MDHEN and CDR2 SYDVKM. With 5 bases clipped from V and 5 bases from J, the junction kept 12 bases outside the gene matches. The CDR3 DNA sequence: TGTGCCAGCAGTCTCGCCGGGACAGGGACGGGGGAGACCCAGTACTTC. This translates into CASSLAGTGTGETQYF.

This chain links TRBV2 with TRBJ1-1; perhaps TRBD1 as D (6 bases). The CDR3 has 15 amino acids. Between the trimmed V and J ends, which lost 6 bases and 1 base, there was a span of 15 bases. Germline CDR1 SNHLY, CDR2 FYNNEI. CDR3: CASRALGQPNTEAFF. Here the CDR3 DNA reads TGTGCCAGCAGAGCCTTGGGACAACCGAACACTGAAGCTTTCTTT.

V gene TRBV10-3 combines with J gene TRBJ1-2; D is unresolved. The CDR3 totals 12 residues. Germline V gene data show CDR1 as ENHRY and CDR2 as SYGVKD. Deletions cut 3 bases from V and 3 bases from J, with 5 bases between. CDR3 DNA: TGTGCCATCAGTGAAGTGGACTATGGCTACACCTTC. It yields the protein CAISEVDYGYTF.

Ten or more counts support this clonotype. V is TRBV4-1 and J is TRBJ1-2, with a tentative D call TRBD1 (5 bases). Trimming took 1 base from V and 5 from J, leaving 11 bases between them. The CDR3 has 14 residues. CDR1 and CDR2 (germline): MGHRA, YSYEKL. The chain's CDR3 is CASSQVGARYGYTF. The CDR3, as DNA: TGCGCCAGCAGCCAAGTAGGGGCAAGATATGGCTACACCTTC.

In its sample, this clonotype was seen many times. The chain carries TRBV7-2 and TRBJ2-7; 7 bases match TRBD1. The V and J ends lost 3 bases and 3 bases, in that order; junction bases with no gene match: 8. CDR1 is SGHTA and CDR2 is FQGNSA in the germline V gene. The CDR3 has 15 amino acids. The CDR3 coding sequence is TGTGCCAGCAGCTTTATAACGGGACAGCACTACGAGCAGTACTTC. This encodes CASSFITGQHYEQYF.

Notes on this clonotype: Likely a read error: the CDR3 ends without its conserved phenylalanine or tryptophan. V gene TRBV24-1 combines with J gene TRBJ2-7; D is uncertain. Between the trimmed V and J ends, which lost 3 bases and 2 bases, there was a span of 10 bases. Germline V gives CDR1 KGHDR, CDR2 SFDVKD. This CDR3 spans 14 amino acids. The chain's CDR3 is CATSDADGTYEQYS. Written as DNA, the CDR3 is TGTGCCACCAGTGATGCCGACGGCACCTACGAGCAGTACTCC.